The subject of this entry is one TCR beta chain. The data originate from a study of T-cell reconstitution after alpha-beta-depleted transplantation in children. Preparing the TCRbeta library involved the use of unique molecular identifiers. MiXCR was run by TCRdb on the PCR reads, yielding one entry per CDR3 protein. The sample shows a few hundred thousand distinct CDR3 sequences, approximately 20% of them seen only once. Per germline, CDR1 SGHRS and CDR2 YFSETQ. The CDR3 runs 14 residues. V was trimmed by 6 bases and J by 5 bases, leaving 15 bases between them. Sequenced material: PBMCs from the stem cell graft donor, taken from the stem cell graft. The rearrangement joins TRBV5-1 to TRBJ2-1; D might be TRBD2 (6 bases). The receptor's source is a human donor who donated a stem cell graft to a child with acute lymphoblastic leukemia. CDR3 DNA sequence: TGCGCCAGCATCCTGAATTGGGGGGACAATGAGCAGTTCTTC. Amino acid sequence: CASILNWGDNEQFF. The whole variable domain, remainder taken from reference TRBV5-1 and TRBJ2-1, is KAGVTQTPRYLIKTRGQQVTLSCSPISGHRSVSWYQQTPGQGLQFLFEYFSETQRNKGNFPGRFSGRQFSNSRSEMNVSTLELGDSALYLCASILNWGDNEQFFGPGTRLTVL.